Each of the 18 T cell receptor beta chains below was sequenced from the same sample in a study of T cell changes during pregnancy in multiple sclerosis. Clones were sequenced by immunoSEQ multiplex PCR, and TCRdb holds only the in-frame ones, with some missing. This sample yields approximately 61,000 clones, of which about 91% are seen a single time; around 3.3% belongs to the top ten. Sequencing used peripheral blood, obtained after pregnancy. These receptor sequences come from a female donor in good health, enrolled as a control in a pregnancy study.

DNA of the CDR3: TGTGCCAGTAGTATCAGCCGAATAGCGGGAGCCTACAATGAGCAGTTCTTC. It yields the protein CASSISRIAGAYNEQFF. The rearrangement uses TRBV19 and TRBJ2-1; TRBD2 agrees at 9 bases. The V gene end was trimmed by 3 bases and the J gene end by 2 bases; junction bases not matched to a gene: 8. Germline lookup yields CDR1 LNHDA and CDR2 SQIVND (reference sequence). The CDR3 sequence is 17 residues long.

V usage is TRBV19 and J usage is TRBJ2-7, with 8 nucleotides matching TRBD2. The CDR3 spans 15 residues. In germline, CDR1 is LNHDA, CDR2 SQIVND (reference sequence). V shed 5 bases and J 1 base; nucleotides not matched to a gene: 7. The DNA for the CDR3 is TGTGCCAGTAGTGGCCCGGGGGGGAGATCCTACGAGCAGTACTTC. It encodes CASSGPGGRSYEQYF.

CDR3 sequence reads: CASSLAGVYEQYF. As DNA, the CDR3 is TGCGCCAGCAGCTTGGCAGGGGTTTACGAGCAGTACTTC. The gene calls are TRBV5-1 and TRBJ2-7, with D tentatively TRBD1 (6 bases). The CDR3 is 13 amino acids. The germline V gene encodes CDR1 SGHRS and CDR2 YFSETQ. The V end was cut by 0 bases, the J end by 4 bases, with 8 bases between. Full variable domain (rest looked up from reference TRBV5-1 and TRBJ2-7): KAGVTQTPRYLIKTRGQQVTLSCSPISGHRSVSWYQQTPGQGLQFLFEYFSETQRNKGNFPGRFSGRQFSNSRSEMNVSTLELGDSALYLCASSLAGVYEQYFGPGTRLTVT.

The genes are TRBV27 and TRBJ2-1; TRBD2 agrees at 11 bases. The CDR3 covers 20 residues. The germline V gene encodes CDR1 MNHEY and CDR2 SMNVEV (reference sequence). Germline trimming cut 2 bases from V and 9 bases from J; bases unmatched to any gene: 21. The DNA of the CDR3 is TGTGCCAGCAGTTTAGATACAGGGGGCGGGTATAGCGGGAGGGGTTTTGAGCAGTTCTTC. As protein: CASSLDTGGGYSGRGFEQFF.

The chain couples TRBV5-5 to TRBJ1-6; 8 bases align to TRBD1. This CDR3 has 15 amino acids. The junction had 4 bases not matched to a gene; V was cut back by 0 bases and J by 8 bases. Germline CDR1 SGHKS, CDR2 YYEKEE (reference sequence). The CDR3 region is CASSLADRGDSPLHF. The CDR3 nucleotides read TGTGCCAGCAGCTTGGCCGACAGGGGAGATTCACCCCTCCACTTT. The full variable domain, rest sourced from reference TRBV5-5 and TRBJ1-6, is DAGVTQSPTHLIKTRGQQVTLRCSPISGHKSVSWYQQVLGQGPQFIFQYYEKEERGRGNFPDRFSARQFPNYSSELNVNALLLGDSALYLCASSLADRGDSPLHFGNGTRLTVT.

The genes are TRBV18 and TRBJ1-4; 7 nucleotides align to TRBD1. The CDR3 length is 13 residues. With V trimmed by 4 bases and J by 8 bases, 4 bases remained unmatched. The germline gives CDR1 KGHSH, CDR2 LQKENI. This CDR3 reads CASSRTTGEKLFF. The CDR3 region has the DNA TGTGCCAGCTCACGAACGACAGGGGAAAAACTGTTTTTT.

CDR3 protein: CASSLGGAGNTIYF. The CDR3 DNA reads TGCGCCAGCAGCCTGGGGGGGGCTGGAAACACCATATATTTT. V and J are TRBV4-3 and TRBJ1-3, with a possible D match to TRBD1 (5 bases). Germline V gene sequence: CDR1 LGHNA, CDR2 YSLEER. V was pared by 4 bases and J by 2 bases, with 9 bases between. This CDR3 is built from 14 residues.

The chain combines TRBV6-7 with TRBJ2-7, with D possibly matching TRBD1 (5 bases). TRBV6-7 counts as an open reading frame of uncertain function. CDR3 size: 18 residues. V was cut by 2 bases and J by 0 bases, with 20 bases left in between. CDR3 residues: CASSYPLDSSRSSYEQYF. The CDR3, as DNA: TGTGCCAGCAGTTACCCTCTCGACAGCTCAAGGAGCTCCTACGAGCAGTACTTC.

This clone appeared once. The genes are TRBV7-3 and TRBJ1-1, with D unclear. The CDR3 is 14 residues long. Looked up from germline, CDR1 is SGHTA and CDR2 is FQGTGA. Trimming left V 0 bases short and J 4 bases short, with 9 bases between. The CDR3 region has the DNA TGTGCCAGCAGCTTAACCAGAGGAGGCACTGAAGCTTTCTTT. It is translated as CASSLTRGGTEAFF.

The chain recombines TRBV10-3 with TRBJ2-5, with D perhaps matching TRBD1 (7 bases). The J call may not be correct, given that the DNA end is closer to TRBJ2-7. The CDR3 has 14 residues. Germline V gene lookup returns CDR1 ENHRY and CDR2 SYGVKD. The CDR3 is CAIRADREVYEQYF. The CDR3 DNA reads as TGTGCCATCAGGGCCGACAGGGAGGTCTACGAGCAGTACTTC.

This clone was counted a few times. The V and J genes are TRBV7-9 and TRBJ2-1, with TRBD2 identical over 12 bases. Germline V lookup: CDR1 SEHNR, CDR2 FQNEAQ (reference sequence). The CDR3 loop spans 16 amino acids. V lost 5 bases and J lost 4; bases outside the gene matches: 6. DNA of the CDR3: TGTGCCAGCAGCCCGACTAGCGGGAGCCTGTACAATGAGCAGTTCTTC. Amino acid sequence: CASSPTSGSLYNEQFF.

This chain links TRBV7-9 with TRBJ2-1, with 9 bases fitting TRBD1. The CDR3 length is 15 residues. The germline gives CDR1 SEHNR, CDR2 FQNEAQ (reference sequence). The J segment lost 7 bases and the V segment lost 2 bases, leaving 6 bases of the junction unmatched. CDR3 amino acids: CASSLRGTGKNEQFF. CDR3 nucleotides: TGTGCCAGCAGCTTAAGGGGGACAGGGAAGAATGAGCAGTTCTTC.

The V and J genes are TRBV2 and TRBJ2-5, with 8 positions matching TRBD1. CDR3 length equals 16 residues. CDR1 SNHLY and CDR2 FYNNEI come from the germline V gene. Germline trimming cut 2 bases from V and 5 bases from J; bases unmatched to any gene: 10. The DNA for the CDR3 is TGTGCCAGCAGTGAAAGAACCCCAGGGGGCAAGGAGACCCAGTACTTC. Protein sequence: CASSERTPGGKETQYF.

The rearrangement links TRBV2 to TRBJ2-3, with 8 bases lining up with TRBD1. Unmatched junction bases numbered 19, after V lost 6 bases and J lost 2 bases. Per the germline V gene, CDR1 is SNHLY and CDR2 is FYNNEI. This CDR3 is built from 19 residues. This CDR3 is CASSAFIGQGTPLTDTQYF. CDR3 bases: TGTGCCAGCAGCGCCTTTATCGGACAGGGCACCCCTCTCACAGATACGCAGTATTTT.

The gene calls are TRBV5-1 and TRBJ2-4; possibly TRBD1 for D (7 bases). From germline, CDR1 is SGHRS and CDR2 YFSETQ. Trimming removed 0 bases at V and 3 bases at J, with 13 bases between. This CDR3 is built from 16 residues. The CDR3 DNA follows: TGCGCCAGCAGCTTGGAAAATCAGGGGGGCAAAAACATTCAGTACTTC. It codes for CASSLENQGGKNIQYF.

The chain combines TRBV27 with TRBJ2-7; 13 nucleotides agree with TRBD2. V gave up 2 bases and J gave up 5 bases; unmatched junction bases: 12. There are 18 residues in the CDR3. Per the germline V gene, CDR1 is MNHEY and CDR2 is SMNVEV (reference sequence). CDR3 nucleotides: TGTGCCAGCAGTTTAAACCCCCCTGGACTAGCGGGAGAAAACGAGCAGTACTTC. It specifies CASSLNPPGLAGENEQYF.

The chain employs TRBV7-8 and TRBJ2-1; D may be TRBD2 (6 bases). V was shortened by 7 bases and J by 9 bases, with 25 bases between the two germline ends. From germline, CDR1 is SGHVS and CDR2 FQNEAQ. This CDR3 is 16 amino acids long. DNA of the CDR3: TGTGCCAGCATCCAAGGGGCCCCGGTAGAGGAGGGTGAGCAGTTCTTC. It specifies CASIQGAPVEEGEQFF.

This chain links TRBV19 with TRBJ2-2; possibly TRBD2 for D (6 bases). In germline, CDR1 is LNHDA, CDR2 SQIVND (reference sequence). V was clipped by 1 base and J by 2 bases, with 8 bases between them. This CDR3 is built from 15 residues. CDR3 sequence reads: CASSIGGVNTGELFF. CDR3 DNA: TGTGCCAGTAGTATAGGGGGGGTCAACACCGGGGAGCTGTTTTTT.